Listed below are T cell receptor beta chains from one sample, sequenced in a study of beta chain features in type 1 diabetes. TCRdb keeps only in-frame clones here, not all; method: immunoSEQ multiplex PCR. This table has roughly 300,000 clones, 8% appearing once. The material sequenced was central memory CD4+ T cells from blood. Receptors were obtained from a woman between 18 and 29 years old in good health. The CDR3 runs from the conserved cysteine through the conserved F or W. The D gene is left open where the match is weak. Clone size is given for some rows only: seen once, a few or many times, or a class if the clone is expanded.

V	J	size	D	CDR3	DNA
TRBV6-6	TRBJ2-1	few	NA	CASSKTRDNEQFF	TGTGCCAGCAGTAAGACCCGGGACAATGAGCAGTTCTTC
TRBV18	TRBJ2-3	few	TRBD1	CASSPQGAGTDTQYF	TGTGCCAGCTCTCCGCAGGGGGCGGGCACAGATACGCAGTATTTT
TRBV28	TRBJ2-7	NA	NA	CASSLPDPLGDGYYEQYF	TGTGCCAGCAGTTTACCCGACCCGCTGGGGGATGGGTACTACGAGCAGTACTTC
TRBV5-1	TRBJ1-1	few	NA	CASSLGPLGTTEAFF	TGCGCCAGCAGCTTGGGGCCTCTGGGGACCACTGAAGCTTTCTTT
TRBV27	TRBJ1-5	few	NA	CASAPGGLNQPQHF	TGTGCCAGCGCCCCGGGAGGGCTAAATCAGCCCCAGCATTTT
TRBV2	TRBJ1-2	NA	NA	CASSYLSYGYTF	TGTGCCAGCAGCTACCTTAGCTATGGCTACACCTTC
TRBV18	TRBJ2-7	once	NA	CASSRDGPYEQYF	TGTGCCAGCTCACGGGACGGACCCTACGAGCAGTACTTC
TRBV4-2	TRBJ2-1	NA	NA	CASSRLLDNEQFF	TGTGCCAGCAGCCGTCTCCTAGACAATGAGCAGTTCTTC
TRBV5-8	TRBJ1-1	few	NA	CASSLAQTPTVSFF	TGTGCCAGCAGCTTGGCACAGACCCCCACGGTGTCTTTCTTT
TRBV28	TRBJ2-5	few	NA	CASSLRETQYF	TGTGCCAGCAGTTTAAGGGAGACCCAGTACTTC
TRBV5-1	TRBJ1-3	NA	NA	CASSNENTIYF	TGCGCCAGCAGCAACGAAAACACCATATATTTT
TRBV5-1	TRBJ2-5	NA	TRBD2	CASSSGLAEETQYF	TGCGCCAGCAGCTCGGGACTAGCGGAAGAGACCCAGTACTTC
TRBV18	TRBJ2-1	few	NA	CASSPSQMGNNEQFF	TGTGCCAGCTCACCTAGTCAGATGGGGAACAATGAGCAGTTCTTC
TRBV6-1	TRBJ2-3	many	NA	CATSTETSTDTQYF	TGTGCCACCTCAACAGAGACTAGCACAGATACGCAGTATTTT
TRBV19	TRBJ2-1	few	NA	CASSIGVGVVYNEQFF	TGTGCCAGTAGTATAGGCGTGGGAGTAGTCTACAATGAGCAGTTCTTC
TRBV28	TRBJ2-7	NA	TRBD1	CASTWGGTGKEEQYF	TGTGCCAGCACCTGGGGTGGGACAGGGAAAGAGGAGCAGTACTTC
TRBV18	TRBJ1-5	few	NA	CASSPPGGQPQHF	TGTGCCAGCTCACCACCGGGGGGTCAGCCCCAGCATTTT
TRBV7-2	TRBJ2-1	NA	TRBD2	CASSLEGGRVNEQFF	TGTGCCAGCAGCTTAGAGGGCGGGAGGGTTAATGAGCAGTTCTTC
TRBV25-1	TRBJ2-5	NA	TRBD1	CASSEHPRTGSETQYF	TGTGCCAGCAGTGAGCACCCCCGGACAGGGAGCGAGACCCAGTACTTC
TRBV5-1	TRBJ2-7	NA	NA	CASSAHGGPRMGYEQYF	TGCGCCAGCAGCGCGCATGGGGGTCCTCGGATGGGCTACGAGCAGTACTTC
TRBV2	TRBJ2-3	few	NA	CASSKGLGSWSTDTQYF	TGTGCCAGCAGCAAGGGGCTGGGGAGTTGGAGCACAGATACGCAGTATTTT
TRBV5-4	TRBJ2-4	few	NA	CASSAEGGRAKNIQYF	TGTGCCAGCAGCGCCGAGGGGGGACGCGCCAAAAACATTCAGTACTTC
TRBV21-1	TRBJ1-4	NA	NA	CASSKAGQSATNEKLFF	TGTGCCAGCAGCAAAGCGGGACAGAGCGCAACTAATGAAAAACTGTTTTTT
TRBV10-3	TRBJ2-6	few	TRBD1	CAISPPAGGARTSGANVLTF	TGTGCCATCAGTCCCCCGGCAGGGGGCGCCCGAACCTCTGGGGCCAACGTCCTGACTTTC
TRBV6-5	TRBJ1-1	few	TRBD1	CASSYGTGQGTEAFF	TGTGCCAGCAGTTACGGGACGGGACAGGGAACTGAAGCTTTCTTT
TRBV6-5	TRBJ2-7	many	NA	CASSGAGLNYEQYF	TGTGCCAGCTCAGGGGCAGGGCTAAACTACGAGCAGTACTTC
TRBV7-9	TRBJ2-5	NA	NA	CASSLGSTEQETQYF	TGTGCCAGCAGCTTAGGTTCGACGGAACAAGAGACCCAGTACTTC
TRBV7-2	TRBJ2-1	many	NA	CASSLEWRTYNEQFF	TGTGCCAGCAGCTTGGAATGGAGAACCTACAATGAGCAGTTCTTC
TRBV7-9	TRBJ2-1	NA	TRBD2	CASSSSGNYNEQFF	TGTGCCAGCAGCTCTAGCGGCAACTACAATGAGCAGTTCTTC
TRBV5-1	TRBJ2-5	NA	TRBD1	CASSPYWTGSFQETQYF	TGCGCCAGCAGCCCCTATTGGACAGGGTCGTTCCAAGAGACCCAGTACTTC
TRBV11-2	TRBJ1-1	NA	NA	CASSRMDSIEAFF	TGTGCCAGCAGCCGCATGGACAGTATTGAAGCTTTCTTT
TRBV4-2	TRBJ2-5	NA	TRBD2	CASSQDWLAGGQETQYF	TGTGCCAGCAGCCAAGATTGGCTAGCGGGGGGCCAAGAGACCCAGTACTTC
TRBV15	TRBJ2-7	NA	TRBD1	CATSRAGTGGHEQYF	TGTGCCACCAGCAGAGCCGGGACAGGGGGCCACGAGCAGTACTTC
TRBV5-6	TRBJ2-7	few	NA	CASSLAAGTNLYEQYF	TGTGCCAGCAGCTTGGCCGCCGGGACAAACCTCTACGAGCAGTACTTC
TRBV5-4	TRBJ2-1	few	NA	CASSLDGYSYNEQFF	TGTGCCAGCAGCTTGGACGGGTACTCCTACAATGAGCAGTTCTTC
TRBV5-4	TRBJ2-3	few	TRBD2	CASSLGRLAGRRTDTQYF	TGTGCCAGCAGCTTAGGCCGGCTAGCGGGAAGGCGGACAGATACGCAGTATTTT
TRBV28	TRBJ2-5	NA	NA	CASSLTNSRETQYF	TGTGCCAGCAGTTTGACTAATTCGAGGGAGACCCAGTACTTC
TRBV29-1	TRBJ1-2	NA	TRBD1	CSVDVNRGQYGYTF	TGCAGCGTTGATGTTAACAGGGGGCAGTATGGCTACACCTTC
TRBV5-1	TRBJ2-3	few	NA	CASSLAPGLGTDTQYF	TGCGCCAGCAGCTTGGCCCCAGGGCTCGGCACAGATACGCAGTATTTT
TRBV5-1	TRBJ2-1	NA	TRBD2	CASSLAPLAGDNEQFF	TGCGCCAGCAGCTTGGCACCTCTAGCGGGAGACAATGAGCAGTTCTTC
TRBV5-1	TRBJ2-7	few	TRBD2	CASSLVSGSGSDEQYF	TGCGCCAGCAGCTTGGTGTCGGGTAGCGGGAGCGACGAGCAGTACTTC
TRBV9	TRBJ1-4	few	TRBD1	CASSVSGQTNEKLFF	TGTGCCAGCAGCGTTTCGGGACAGACTAATGAAAAACTGTTTTTT
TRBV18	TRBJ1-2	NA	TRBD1	CASSPTKRTGYGYTF	TGTGCCAGCTCACCGACTAAAAGGACAGGGTATGGCTACACCTTC
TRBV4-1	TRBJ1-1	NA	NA	CASSPQVGVWNTEAFF	TGCGCCAGCAGCCCTCAAGTTGGGGTATGGAACACTGAAGCTTTCTTT
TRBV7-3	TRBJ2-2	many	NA	CASSPNTGELFF	TGTGCCAGCAGCCCTAACACCGGGGAGCTGTTTTTT
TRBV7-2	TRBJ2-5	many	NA	CASSFISGKETQYF	TGTGCCAGCAGCTTCATCTCCGGGAAAGAGACCCAGTACTTC